The 32 T cell receptor beta chains reported below all come from one sample, sequenced in a study of T cell changes during pregnancy in multiple sclerosis. TCRdb's copy holds only in-frame clones and misses some; the assay was immunoSEQ multiplex PCR. The sample lists about 24,000 clones, about nine tenths occurring once. The starting material was CD8+ T cells from peripheral blood mononuclear cells, obtained in the first trimester of pregnancy. The source of these receptors is a female donor in good health, enrolled as a control in a pregnancy study.

The chain joins TRBV21-1 to TRBJ2-5; TRBD2 is the table's D call and was not checked against the DNA. TRBV21-1 is designated a pseudogene. This CDR3 region has 15 residues. The CDR3 is CASPLERHQQETQYF. The CDR3 DNA follows: TGTGCCAGCCCGCTTGAGAGGCACCAACAAGAGACCCAGTACTTC.

The gene calls are TRBV27 and TRBJ2-5, with D tentatively TRBD1 (6 bases). Germline lookup yields CDR1 MNHEY and CDR2 SMNVEV (reference sequence). Trimming cost V 7 bases and J 0 bases, with 15 bases left between them. The CDR3 sequence is 15 residues long. CDR3 in DNA: TGTGCCAGCAACCAAGGGGGACATTACCAAGAGACCCAGTACTTC. Translation: CASNQGGHYQETQYF.

CDR3 protein: CASLPYYGYTF. The CDR3 DNA reads TGTGCCAGCCTCCCCTACTATGGCTACACCTTC. The gene calls are TRBV28 and TRBJ1-2; the D is unclear. The CDR3 spans 11 residues. Germline values: CDR1 MDHEN, CDR2 SYDVKM. V lost 8 bases to trimming and J lost 3 bases, with 7 bases between them.

The CDR3 nucleotides read TGCGCCAGCAGCTTGGGACACGGATACACTGAAGCTTTCTTT. Residues: CASSLGHGYTEAFF. The V gene is TRBV5-1, the J gene TRBJ1-1; D not resolved. CDR1 is SGHRS and CDR2 is YFSETQ in the germline V gene. The CDR3 has 14 amino acids. V was shortened by 0 bases and J by 3 bases, with 9 bases between the two germline ends. Based on the CDR3 plus reference TRBV5-1 and TRBJ1-1, the full variable domain is KAGVTQTPRYLIKTRGQQVTLSCSPISGHRSVSWYQQTPGQGLQFLFEYFSETQRNKGNFPGRFSGRQFSNSRSEMNVSTLELGDSALYLCASSLGHGYTEAFFGQGTRLTVV.

The rearrangement links TRBV4-3 to TRBJ1-3; D call uncertain. CDR3 size: 17 residues. Germline lookup yields CDR1 LGHNA and CDR2 YSLEER. Trimming pared 1 base from V and 0 bases from J, leaving 13 bases between. The CDR3 bases are TGCGCCAGCAGCCAAGGCTTTACGACAAGCTCTGGAAACACCATATATTTT. Translation gives CASSQGFTTSSGNTIYF.

The rearrangement joins TRBV6-6 to TRBJ2-2; D may be TRBD1 (5 bases). Trimming left V 11 bases short and J 11 bases short, with 15 bases between. The CDR3 runs to 11 residues. In germline, CDR1 is MNHNY, CDR2 SVGAGI (reference sequence). The CDR3 coding sequence is TGTGCCGGGTGGGGCAGAGGAGAGCTGTTTTTT. The encoded protein is CAGWGRGELFF.

This chain joins TRBV5-4 and TRBJ2-7; D is unresolved. Per germline, CDR1 SGHNT and CDR2 YYREEE (reference sequence). V was shortened by 4 bases and J by 4 bases, with 18 bases between the two germline ends. This CDR3 comprises 15 residues. CDR3 loop: CASSTRQGSLYEQYF. CDR3 DNA: TGTGCCAGCAGCACCCGACAAGGTTCCTTATACGAGCAGTACTTC.

The V call is TRBV4-3, the J call TRBJ1-1, with 7 bases fitting TRBD1. J lost 0 bases, V lost 3 bases, and 7 bases had no gene match. CDR1 is LGHNA, CDR2 YSLEER, per germline. This CDR3 has 16 amino acids. This CDR3 is CASSQGTTGMNTEAFF. The CDR3 DNA reads TGCGCCAGCAGCCAGGGGACGACAGGGATGAACACTGAAGCTTTCTTT.

The genes are TRBV4-1 and TRBJ1-2; the D gene is possibly TRBD1 (5 bases). From germline, CDR1 is MGHRA and CDR2 YSYEKL. The CDR3 covers 15 residues. V was pared by 0 bases and J by 4 bases, with 12 bases between. CDR3 amino acids: CASSQDSRGTYGYTF. CDR3 DNA: TGCGCCAGCAGCCAAGATTCTAGGGGTACCTATGGCTACACCTTC.

V and J are TRBV7-2 and TRBJ2-1, with a possible D match to TRBD1 (6 bases). Trimming removed 3 bases at V and 0 bases at J, with 12 bases between. The CDR3 has 16 amino acids. The V gene's germline CDR1 is SGHTA and CDR2 FQGNSA. This CDR3 reads CASSFPVDSSYNEQFF. CDR3 sequence (DNA): TGTGCCAGCAGCTTCCCGGTGGACAGCTCCTACAATGAGCAGTTCTTC.

V gene TRBV4-3 combines with J gene TRBJ1-2; no clear D gene. Germline CDR1 is LGHNA and CDR2 is YSLEER. The V gene lost 0 bases and the J gene lost 4 bases, with 12 bases spanning the gap. This CDR3 has 15 amino acids. The CDR3 nucleotides read TGCGCCAGCAGCCAAGATGTAACAGAAAGCTATGGCTACACCTTC. It specifies CASSQDVTESYGYTF.

The chain joins TRBV7-2 to TRBJ2-5, with D possibly being TRBD1 (5 bases). V was shortened by 1 base and J by 11 bases, with 17 bases between the two germline ends. The CDR3 consists of 14 residues. Per the germline V gene, CDR1 is SGHTA and CDR2 is FQGNSA. The CDR3 nucleotides are TGTGCCAGCAGCTTAGTATCAGGGTCAGGTGAGCAGTACTTC. This translates into CASSLVSGSGEQYF.

V gene TRBV4-2 combines with J gene TRBJ2-1, with 16 bases that match TRBD2. The CDR3 loop spans 15 amino acids. V was clipped by 7 bases and J by 8 bases; unmatched bases: 5. CDR1 and CDR2 (germline): LGHNA, YNFKEQ. The CDR3 loop reads CASTGTSGGVDEQFF. The CDR3 DNA follows: TGTGCCAGCACCGGGACTAGCGGGGGGGTAGATGAGCAGTTCTTC.

The chain has TRBV7-2 and TRBJ2-7; D uncertain. The CDR3 covers 14 residues. The V end was cut by 4 bases, the J end by 0 bases, with 10 bases between. Germline lookup yields CDR1 SGHTA and CDR2 FQGNSA. CDR3 region: CASSSPLLSYEQYF. CDR3 nucleotide sequence: TGTGCCAGCAGCTCCCCCCTCCTCTCCTACGAGCAGTACTTC. Together with reference TRBV7-2 and TRBJ2-7, the CDR3 gives the full variable domain: GAGVSQSPSNKVTEKGKDVELRCDPISGHTALYWYRQSLGQGLEFLIYFQGNSAPDKSGLPSDRFSAERTGGSVSTLTIQRTQQEDSAVYLCASSSPLLSYEQYFGPGTRLTVT.

The J gene is TRBJ1-5, the V gene TRBV6-1; D possibly corresponds to TRBD1 (5 bases). Per the germline V gene, CDR1 is MNHNS and CDR2 is SASEGT. V lost 8 bases and J 7 bases, leaving 18 bases between the germline ends. CDR3 size: 14 residues. DNA of the CDR3: TGTGCCAGCTGGGCAGGGTGGGAAGGGCAGCCCCAGCATTTT. Protein: CASWAGWEGQPQHF.

This rearrangement joins TRBV7-3 to TRBJ1-4; 9 bases line up with TRBD1. The V gene's germline CDR1 is SGHTA and CDR2 FQGTGA. V lost 4 bases and J lost 5; bases outside the gene matches: 5. This CDR3 has 15 amino acids. CDR3 region: CASSSTGGMNEKLFF. CDR3 nucleotide sequence: TGTGCCAGCAGCTCGACAGGGGGAATGAATGAAAAACTGTTTTTT. The complete variable domain, with remaining parts taken from reference TRBV7-3 and TRBJ1-4, reads GAGVSQTPSNKVTEKGKYVELRCDPISGHTALYWYRQSLGQGPEFLIYFQGTGAADDSGLPNDRFFAVRPEGSVSTLKIQRTERGDSAVYLCASSSTGGMNEKLFFGSGTQLSVL.

The rearrangement links TRBV7-9 to TRBJ2-1; the D is unclear. Germline V gene sequence: CDR1 SEHNR, CDR2 FQNEAQ (reference sequence). V gave up 3 bases and J gave up 8 bases, with 5 bases separating them. CDR3 length: 11 residues. CDR3 protein: CASSFTDEQFF. The CDR3 DNA reads as TGTGCCAGCAGCTTTACGGATGAGCAGTTCTTC.

This chain uses TRBV9 with TRBJ1-2; D might be TRBD1 (5 bases). Looked up from germline, CDR1 is SGDLS and CDR2 is YYNGEE. The length of the CDR3 is 14 residues. Deletions cut 4 bases from V and 3 bases from J, with 13 bases between. CDR3 residues: CASSPDQGDYGYTF. The CDR3 region has the DNA TGTGCCAGCAGCCCCGACCAGGGTGACTATGGCTACACCTTC.

The chain joins TRBV4-3 to TRBJ2-7, with D hard to call. V lost 1 base to trimming and J lost 3 bases, with 16 bases between them. CDR3 length: 16 residues. Germline-derived CDR1 and CDR2 are LGHNA and YSLEER. The CDR3 sequence is CASSQGEEAEFYEQYF. In DNA form, the CDR3 reads TGCGCCAGCAGCCAAGGAGAAGAGGCAGAGTTCTACGAGCAGTACTTC.

The chain uses TRBV27 and TRBJ2-5, with D unclear. Trimming took off 5 bases at V and 2 bases at J, with 12 bases between the two ends. This CDR3 contains 14 residues. CDR1 and CDR2 from the germline V gene are MNHEY and SMNVEV (reference sequence). Here the CDR3 DNA reads TGTGCCAGCAGTCCCAGACCGACTCAAGAGACCCAGTACTTC. Amino acids: CASSPRPTQETQYF.

By its share, this clone is large. The rearrangement links TRBV11-2 to TRBJ1-6, with D possibly matching TRBD1 (5 bases). With 5 bases removed from V and 0 bases from J, the gap between germline ends came to 11 bases. This CDR3 contains 16 residues. The germline CDR1 and CDR2 sequences are SGHAT and FQNNGV. The CDR3 DNA is TGTGCCAGCAGCGGGGGGTTCAGCTCCTATAATTCACCCCTCCACTTT. Its protein is CASSGGFSSYNSPLHF.

This clone was seen a few times. The chain uses TRBV7-9 and TRBJ1-1; no definite D call. Trimming removed 3 bases at V and 5 bases at J, with 7 bases between. CDR1 is SEHNR, CDR2 FQNEAQ, per germline (reference sequence). The CDR3 is 12 residues long. CDR3 DNA sequence: TGTGCCAGCAGCTTCATGGAGACTGAAGCTTTCTTT. The encoded protein is CASSFMETEAFF.

V is TRBV28 and J is TRBJ2-7; 9 bases align to TRBD1. The CDR3 length is 13 residues. Germline CDR1 reads MDHEN; CDR2 reads SYDVKM. V lost 8 bases, J lost 0 bases, and 2 bases stayed unmatched. The CDR3 reads CASGQGSSYEQYF. The DNA for the CDR3 is TGTGCCAGCGGACAGGGGAGCTCCTACGAGCAGTACTTC.

The chain combines TRBV7-6 with TRBJ2-7; TRBD1 aligns across 8 bases. The J segment lost 2 bases and the V segment lost 7 bases, leaving 10 bases of the junction unmatched. Germline lookup yields CDR1 SGHVS and CDR2 FNYEAQ. There are 15 residues in the CDR3. The CDR3 region has the DNA TGTGCCAGCACTAACCCGGGACAGGCAACCTACGAGCAGTACTTC. Amino acids: CASTNPGQATYEQYF.

This chain connects TRBV7-2 to TRBJ1-1, with TRBD1 as a possible D gene (5 bases). Germline assignment: CDR1 SGHTA and CDR2 FQGNSA. V was cut by 3 bases and J by 1 base, with 12 bases left in between. The CDR3 is 15 residues long. This CDR3 reads CASSFLTGGNTEAFF. The DNA for the CDR3 is TGTGCCAGCAGCTTCCTTACGGGGGGGAACACTGAAGCTTTCTTT. The variable domain in full, with the rest retrieved from reference TRBV7-2 and TRBJ1-1, is GAGVSQSPSNKVTEKGKDVELRCDPISGHTALYWYRQSLGQGLEFLIYFQGNSAPDKSGLPSDRFSAERTGGSVSTLTIQRTQQEDSAVYLCASSFLTGGNTEAFFGQGTRLTVV.

The CDR3 DNA reads as TGTGCCAGCAGCTTTTCAGGGGTTAATGAAAAACTGTTTTTT. Encoded protein: CASSFSGVNEKLFF. This sequence joins TRBV7-9 and TRBJ1-4, with TRBD1 as a possible D gene (6 bases). The CDR3 extends over 14 amino acids. The V gene's germline CDR1 is SEHNR and CDR2 FQNEAQ (reference sequence). V shed 3 bases and J shed 4 bases, with 9 bases lying between them.

The chain couples TRBV4-3 to TRBJ2-7; 10 bases are shared with TRBD1. The CDR3 is 14 amino acids. V trimming: 2 bases; J trimming: 6 bases; junction bases outside the gene matches: 4. Germline CDR1 and CDR2: LGHNA and YSLEER. The CDR3 reads CASSQRDRGGEQYF. CDR3 bases: TGCGCCAGCAGCCAAAGGGACAGGGGAGGCGAGCAGTACTTC.

The chain combines TRBV4-3 with TRBJ2-5; 7 positions match TRBD1. The CDR3 is 15 residues long. Per the germline V gene, CDR1 is LGHNA and CDR2 is YSLEER. The V segment lost 1 base and the J segment 1 base; nucleotides outside the gene matches: 3. DNA of the CDR3: TGCGCCAGCAGCCAAGGCCAGGGGGTCCAAGAGACCCAGTACTTC. Protein: CASSQGQGVQETQYF.

The chain links TRBV9 to TRBJ2-3; 10 positions agree with TRBD2. The CDR3 length is 16 residues. Germline trimming cut 1 base from V and 2 bases from J; bases unmatched to any gene: 4. Germline CDR1 and CDR2: SGDLS and YYNGEE. The CDR3 bases are TGTGCCAGCAGCGTACAGCTAGCGGGGGCCACAGATACGCAGTATTTT. Amino acid sequence: CASSVQLAGATDTQYF.

Written as DNA, the CDR3 is TGTGCCATCGGAGGGACAGGGGGGGTAAGAACTGAAGCTTTCTTT. It yields the protein CAIGGTGGVRTEAFF. The J gene is TRBJ1-1, the V gene TRBV10-3, with TRBD1 matching over 11 bases. CDR3 length: 15 amino acids. CDR1 and CDR2 (germline): ENHRY, SYGVKD. V shed 8 bases, J shed 5 bases, and the junction held 10 bases outside the gene matches.

CDR3 nucleotides: TGTGCCAGCAGCCCCGGGAGCCACAATGAGCAGTTCTTC. Its translation: CASSPGSHNEQFF. The chain uses TRBV14 and TRBJ2-1; D perhaps matches TRBD2 (6 bases). V was clipped by 4 bases and J by 5 bases, with 9 bases between them. The germline CDR1 and CDR2 sequences are SGHDN and FVKESK. The CDR3 sequence is 13 residues long.

The rearrangement links TRBV7-6 to TRBJ1-2; 11 nucleotides align to TRBD1. V was pared by 5 bases and J by 6 bases, with 11 bases of the junction left unmatched. The CDR3 consists of 16 residues. The germline CDR1 and CDR2 sequences are SGHVS and FNYEAQ. In nucleotides, the CDR3 is TGTGCCAGCAGCCCTTCCGGGACAGGGGGATTGGATGGCTACACCTTC. Amino acid sequence: CASSPSGTGGLDGYTF. Supplemented by reference TRBV7-6 and TRBJ1-2, the full variable domain reads GAGVSQSPRYKVTKRGQDVALRCDPISGHVSLYWYRQALGQGPEFLTYFNYEAQQDKSGLPNDRFSAERPEGSISTLTIQRTEQRDSAMYRCASSPSGTGGLDGYTFGSGTRLTVV.